The TCR beta chain under discussion was sequenced for a study of cytomegalovirus exposure and HLA in healthy donors. General study findings and limits: It was assumed in the presence/absence analyses that sequencing depth was roughly uniform across donors.

PCR involved 60 Vbeta and 13 Jbeta primers. Produced via immunoSEQ multiplex PCR; TCRdb's table is partial and in-frame only. The table shows roughly 66,000 clones, with about 80% occurring only once. Remarks on this clone: Its antigen is unidentified.

The source is a man in his fifties in good health and CMV-seronegative. Sample: PBMCs.

Here the CDR3 DNA reads TGTGCCAGCAGTTCCGTAGTGACCACGAGGGCTTTCTTT. Translated: CASSSVVTTRAFF. This chain links TRBV6-5 with TRBJ1-1; no firm D call. Between the trimmed V and J ends, which lost 4 bases and 11 bases, there was a span of 17 bases. Germline V gives CDR1 MNHEY, CDR2 SVGAGI. The CDR3 spans 13 residues.